This T cell receptor (beta chain) was recorded in a study of blood T cell repertoires in COVID-19. Study details: Whether acute or convalescent, the COVID-19 samples came from the United States, Italy and Spain. Sources were T cells, B-cell-depleted T cells, or PBMCs; the material itself was cDNA or gDNA.

Germline lookup yields CDR1 SGHRS and CDR2 YFSETQ. The CDR3 is 16 residues long. The J segment lost 0 bases and the V segment lost 1 base, leaving 5 bases of the junction unmatched. As processed by the authors: Nucleated cell number was recorded as an estimate derived from reference gene primer amplification. Generated by immunoSEQ multiplex PCR, the TCRdb table keeps only in-frame clones and is missing some. V and J calls and clone size are those listed in that table; D and trimming were worked out from the DNA. Of hundreds of thousands of clones listed, about 85% are singletons. The rearrangement uses TRBV5-1 and TRBJ1-1; 8 positions match TRBD1. The sequence was collected from a man between 60 and 70 years old who had recovered from COVID-19. Sequenced material: peripheral blood. CDR3 nucleotides: TGCGCCAGCAGCTTGTCGACAGGGGCCTTGAACACTGAAGCTTTCTTT. Translated, it gives CASSLSTGALNTEAFF.